The 8 T cell receptor beta chains below come from one sample, sequenced in a study of CD4+ T cells in melanoma. TCRdb's table, derived via immunoSEQ multiplex PCR, lists solely in-frame clones and lacks some. This table holds 120,000 to 150,000 clones, 92% found once. These receptor sequences come from a human donor with melanoma.

On this clone itself: Other DNA sequences from this sample encode an identical CDR3 as well. The chain couples TRBV5-1 to TRBJ2-7; D gene ambiguous. CDR3 length: 14 residues. V was clipped by 0 bases and J by 2 bases, with 9 bases between them. Germline CDR1 is SGHRS and CDR2 is YFSETQ. CDR3 in DNA: TGCGCCAGCAGCTTGGTGTCAGGACCCTACGAGCAGTACTTC. Its translation: CASSLVSGPYEQYF.

V is TRBV6-4 and J is TRBJ1-6; no reliable D call. CDR3 length equals 13 residues. Germline-derived CDR1 and CDR2 are MRHNA and SNTAGT. With 2 bases removed from V and 5 bases from J, the gap between germline ends came to 4 bases. CDR3 amino acids: CASSDGNNSPLHF. For the CDR3, the DNA is TGTGCCAGCAGTGACGGAAATAATTCACCCCTCCACTTT.

The count of this clone is one. The J gene is TRBJ1-1, the V gene TRBV5-1; TRBD1 aligns across 8 bases. Germline CDR1 reads SGHRS; CDR2 reads YFSETQ. With V trimmed by 0 bases and J by 6 bases, 4 bases remained unmatched. This CDR3 spans 14 amino acids. This chain's CDR3 is CASSLEGQVAEAFF. For the CDR3, the DNA is TGCGCCAGCAGCTTGGAGGGACAGGTTGCTGAAGCTTTCTTT.

The chain combines TRBV2 with TRBJ2-2, with a tentative D call TRBD1 (6 bases). Per germline, CDR1 SNHLY and CDR2 FYNNEI. Trimming left V 8 bases short and J 6 bases short, with 19 bases between. CDR3 length equals 15 residues. CDR3: CASGGTNRESGELFF. The CDR3 DNA reads TGTGCCAGCGGAGGCACTAACAGGGAGTCCGGGGAGCTGTTTTTT. Full variable domain (missing parts from reference TRBV2 and TRBJ2-2): EPEVTQTPSHQVTQMGQEVILRCVPISNHLYFYWYRQILGQKVEFLVSFYNNEISEKSEIFDDQFSVERPDGSNFTLKIRSTKLEDSAMYFCASGGTNRESGELFFGEGSRLTVL.

This rearrangement joins TRBV30 to TRBJ1-3; D is ambiguous. The CDR3 contains 14 residues. Germline V CDR1 and CDR2: GTSNPN, SVGIG (reference sequence). V was cut by 5 bases and J by 4 bases, with 15 bases left in between. CDR3 bases: TGTGCCTGGGATCCCGGGCATTTCGGAAACACCATATATTTT. Residues: CAWDPGHFGNTIYF.

The chain recombines TRBV6-1 with TRBJ1-5; TRBD1 might be the D (6 bases). Germline CDR1 MNHNS, CDR2 SASEGT. With 8 bases removed from V and 2 bases from J, the gap between germline ends came to 16 bases. This CDR3 has 15 amino acids. The chain's CDR3 is CASLWDTVRNQPQHF. The CDR3 DNA follows: TGTGCCAGCCTATGGGACACCGTACGCAATCAGCCCCAGCATTTT.

The chain has TRBV6-5 and TRBJ1-4; a possible D gene is TRBD1 (6 bases). Germline lookup yields CDR1 MNHEY and CDR2 SVGAGI. The length of the CDR3 is 14 residues. The V and J ends lost 6 bases and 0 bases respectively, with 8 bases between them. CDR3 nucleotide sequence: TGTGCCAGCAGGGACAGTACAACTAATGAAAAACTGTTTTTT. Translation: CASRDSTTNEKLFF.

The rearrangement uses TRBV5-1 and TRBJ2-1; D gene unclear. The V gene's germline CDR1 is SGHRS and CDR2 YFSETQ. The germline V and J ends were trimmed by 2 bases and 4 bases, with 16 bases remaining between them. This CDR3 spans 16 amino acids. As DNA, the CDR3 is TGCGCCAGCAGCTTATTCGCGCCGGAATCTTACAATGAGCAGTTCTTC. It is translated as CASSLFAPESYNEQFF.